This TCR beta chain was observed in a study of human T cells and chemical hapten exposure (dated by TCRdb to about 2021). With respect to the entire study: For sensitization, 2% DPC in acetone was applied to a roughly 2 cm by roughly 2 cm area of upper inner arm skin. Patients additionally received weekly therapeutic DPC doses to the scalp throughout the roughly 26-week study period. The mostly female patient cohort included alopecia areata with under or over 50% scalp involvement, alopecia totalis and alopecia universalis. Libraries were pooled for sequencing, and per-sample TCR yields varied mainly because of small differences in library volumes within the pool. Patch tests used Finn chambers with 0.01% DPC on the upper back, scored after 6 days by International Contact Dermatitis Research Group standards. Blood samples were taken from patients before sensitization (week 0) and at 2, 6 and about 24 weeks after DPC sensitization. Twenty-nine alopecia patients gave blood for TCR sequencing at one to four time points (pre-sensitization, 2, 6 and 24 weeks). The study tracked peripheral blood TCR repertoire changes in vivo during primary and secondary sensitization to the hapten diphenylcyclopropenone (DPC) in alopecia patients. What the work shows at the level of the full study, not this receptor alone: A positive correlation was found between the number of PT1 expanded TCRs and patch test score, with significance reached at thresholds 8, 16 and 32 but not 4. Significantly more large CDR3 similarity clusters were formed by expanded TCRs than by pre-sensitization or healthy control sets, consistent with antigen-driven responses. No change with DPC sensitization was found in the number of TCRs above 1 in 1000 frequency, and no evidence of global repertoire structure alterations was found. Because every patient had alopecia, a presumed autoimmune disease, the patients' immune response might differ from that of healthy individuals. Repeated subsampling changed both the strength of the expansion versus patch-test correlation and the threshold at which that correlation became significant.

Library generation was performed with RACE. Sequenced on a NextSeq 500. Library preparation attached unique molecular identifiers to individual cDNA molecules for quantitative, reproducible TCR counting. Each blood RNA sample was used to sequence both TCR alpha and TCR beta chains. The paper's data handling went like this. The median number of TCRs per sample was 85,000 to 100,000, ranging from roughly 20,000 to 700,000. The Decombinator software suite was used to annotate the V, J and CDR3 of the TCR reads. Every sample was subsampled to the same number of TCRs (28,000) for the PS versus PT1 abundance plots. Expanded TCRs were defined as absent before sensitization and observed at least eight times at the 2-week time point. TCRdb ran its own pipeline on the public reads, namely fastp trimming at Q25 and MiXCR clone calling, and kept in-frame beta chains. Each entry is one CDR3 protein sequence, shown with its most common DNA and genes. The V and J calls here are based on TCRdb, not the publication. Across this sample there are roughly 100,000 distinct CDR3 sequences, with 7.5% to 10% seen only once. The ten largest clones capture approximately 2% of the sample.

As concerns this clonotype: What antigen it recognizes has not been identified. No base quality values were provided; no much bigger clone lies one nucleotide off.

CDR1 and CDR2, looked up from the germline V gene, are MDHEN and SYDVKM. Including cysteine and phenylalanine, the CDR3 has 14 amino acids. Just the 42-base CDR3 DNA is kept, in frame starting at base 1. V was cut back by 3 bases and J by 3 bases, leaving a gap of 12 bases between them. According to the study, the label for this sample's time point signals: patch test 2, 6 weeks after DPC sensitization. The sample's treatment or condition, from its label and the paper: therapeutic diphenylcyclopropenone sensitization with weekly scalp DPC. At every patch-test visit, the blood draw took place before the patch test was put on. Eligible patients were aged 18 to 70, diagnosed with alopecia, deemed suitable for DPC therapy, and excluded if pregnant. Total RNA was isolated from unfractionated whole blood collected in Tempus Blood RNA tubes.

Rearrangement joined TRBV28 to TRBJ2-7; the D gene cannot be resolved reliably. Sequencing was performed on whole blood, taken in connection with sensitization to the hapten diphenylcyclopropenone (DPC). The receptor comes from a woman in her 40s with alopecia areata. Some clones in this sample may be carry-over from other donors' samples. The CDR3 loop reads CASSLWPAHYEQYF. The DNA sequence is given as TGTGCCAGCAGTTTGTGGCCCGCCCACTACGAGCAGTACTTC.